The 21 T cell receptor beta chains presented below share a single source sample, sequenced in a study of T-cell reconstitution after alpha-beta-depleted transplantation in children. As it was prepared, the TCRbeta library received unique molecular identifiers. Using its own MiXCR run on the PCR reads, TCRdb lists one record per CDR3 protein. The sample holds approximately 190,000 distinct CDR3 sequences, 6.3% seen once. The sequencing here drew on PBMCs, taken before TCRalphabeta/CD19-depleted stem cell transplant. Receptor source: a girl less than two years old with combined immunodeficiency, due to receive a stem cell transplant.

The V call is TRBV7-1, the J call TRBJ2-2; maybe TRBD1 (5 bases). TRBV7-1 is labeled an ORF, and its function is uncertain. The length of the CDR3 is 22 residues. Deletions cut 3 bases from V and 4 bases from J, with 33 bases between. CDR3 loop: CASSSPMWGPSPFHPSTGELFF. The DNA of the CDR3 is TGTGCCAGCAGCTCCCCGATGTGGGGCCCGTCCCCGTTTCATCCATCCACCGGGGAGCTGTTTTTT.

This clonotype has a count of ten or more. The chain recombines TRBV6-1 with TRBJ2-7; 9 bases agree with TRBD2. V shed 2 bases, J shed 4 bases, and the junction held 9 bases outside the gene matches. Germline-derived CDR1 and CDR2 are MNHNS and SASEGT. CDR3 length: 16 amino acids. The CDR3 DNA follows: TGTGCCAGCAGTGAATTTTCTAGCGGGACATGGTACGAGCAGTACTTC. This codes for CASSEFSSGTWYEQYF.

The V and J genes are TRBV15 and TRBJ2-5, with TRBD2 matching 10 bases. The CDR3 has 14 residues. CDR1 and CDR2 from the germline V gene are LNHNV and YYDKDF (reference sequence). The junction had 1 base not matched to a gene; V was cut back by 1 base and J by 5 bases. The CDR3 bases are TGTGCCACCAGCAGAGCGACTAGCGGGGAGACCCAGTACTTC. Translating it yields CATSRATSGETQYF. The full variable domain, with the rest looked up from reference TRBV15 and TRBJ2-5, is DAMVIQNPRYQVTQFGKPVTLSCSQTLNHNVMYWYQQKSSQAPKLLFHYYDKDFNNEADTPDNFQSRRPNTSFCFLDIRSPGLGDTAMYLCATSRATSGETQYFGPGTRLLVL.

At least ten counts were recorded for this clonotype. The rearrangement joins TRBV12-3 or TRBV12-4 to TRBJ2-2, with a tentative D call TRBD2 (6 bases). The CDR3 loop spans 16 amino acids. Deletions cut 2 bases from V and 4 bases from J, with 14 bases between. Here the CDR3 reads CASSLKGGVGTGELFF. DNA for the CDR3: TGTGCCAGCAGTTTAAAGGGCGGGGTAGGCACCGGGGAGCTGTTTTTT.

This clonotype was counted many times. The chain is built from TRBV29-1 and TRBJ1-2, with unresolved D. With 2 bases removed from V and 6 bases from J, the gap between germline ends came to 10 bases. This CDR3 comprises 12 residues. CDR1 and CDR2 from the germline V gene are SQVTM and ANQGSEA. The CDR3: CSVEQARHGYTF. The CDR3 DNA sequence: TGCAGCGTTGAACAAGCTCGGCATGGCTACACCTTC.

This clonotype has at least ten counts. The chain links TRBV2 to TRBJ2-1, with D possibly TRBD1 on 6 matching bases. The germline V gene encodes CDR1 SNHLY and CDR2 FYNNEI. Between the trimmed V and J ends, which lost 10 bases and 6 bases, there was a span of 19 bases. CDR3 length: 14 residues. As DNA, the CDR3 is TGTGCCACCACCGGACAGTTTCGGGTCAATGAGCAGTTCTTC. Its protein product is CATTGQFRVNEQFF.

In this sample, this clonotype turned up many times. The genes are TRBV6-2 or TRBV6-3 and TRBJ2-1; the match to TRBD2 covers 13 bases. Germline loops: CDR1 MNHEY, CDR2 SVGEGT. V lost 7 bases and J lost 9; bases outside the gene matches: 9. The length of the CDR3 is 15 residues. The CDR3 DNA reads TGTGCCAGCACCATACTAGCGGGAGGGCCGAGTGAGCAGTTCTTC. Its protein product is CASTILAGGPSEQFF.

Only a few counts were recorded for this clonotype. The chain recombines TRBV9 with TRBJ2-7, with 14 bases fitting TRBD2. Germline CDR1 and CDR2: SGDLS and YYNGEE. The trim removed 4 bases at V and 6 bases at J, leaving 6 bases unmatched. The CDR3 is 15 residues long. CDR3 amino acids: CASSPPGTSGGEQYF. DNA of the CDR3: TGTGCCAGCAGCCCCCCAGGGACTAGCGGGGGCGAGCAGTACTTC.

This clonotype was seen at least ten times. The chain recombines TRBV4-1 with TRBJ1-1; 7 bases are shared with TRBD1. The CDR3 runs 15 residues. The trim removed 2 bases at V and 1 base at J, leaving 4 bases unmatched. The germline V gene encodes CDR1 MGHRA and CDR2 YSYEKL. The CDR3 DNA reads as TGCGCCAGCAGCCAACTCAGGGGGAAGAACACTGAAGCTTTCTTT. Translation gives CASSQLRGKNTEAFF.

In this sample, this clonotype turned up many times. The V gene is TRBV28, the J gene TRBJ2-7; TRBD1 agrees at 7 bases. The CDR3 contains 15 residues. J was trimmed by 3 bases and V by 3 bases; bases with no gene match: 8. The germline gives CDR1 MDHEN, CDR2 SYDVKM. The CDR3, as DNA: TGTGCCAGCAGTTTGGCCGGGACAGACTACTACGAGCAGTACTTC. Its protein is CASSLAGTDYYEQYF.

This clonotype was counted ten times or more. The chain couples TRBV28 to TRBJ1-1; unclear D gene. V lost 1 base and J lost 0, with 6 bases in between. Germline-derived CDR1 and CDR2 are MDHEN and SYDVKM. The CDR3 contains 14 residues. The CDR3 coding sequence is TGTGCCAGCAGTTTATCGCTGGTGAACACTGAAGCTTTCTTT. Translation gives CASSLSLVNTEAFF.

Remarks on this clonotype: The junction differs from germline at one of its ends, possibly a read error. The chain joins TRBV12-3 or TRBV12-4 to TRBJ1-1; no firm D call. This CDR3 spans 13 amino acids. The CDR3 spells CVSTYGMNTEAFF. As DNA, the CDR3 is TGTGTCAGCACATACGGGATGAACACTGAAGCTTTCTTT.

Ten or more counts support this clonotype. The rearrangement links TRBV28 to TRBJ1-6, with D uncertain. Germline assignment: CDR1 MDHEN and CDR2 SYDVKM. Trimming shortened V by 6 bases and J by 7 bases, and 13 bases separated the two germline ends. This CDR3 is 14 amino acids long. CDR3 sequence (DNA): TGTGCCAGCAGCTTGGAGGGAAACAATTCACCCCTCCACTTT. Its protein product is CASSLEGNNSPLHF.

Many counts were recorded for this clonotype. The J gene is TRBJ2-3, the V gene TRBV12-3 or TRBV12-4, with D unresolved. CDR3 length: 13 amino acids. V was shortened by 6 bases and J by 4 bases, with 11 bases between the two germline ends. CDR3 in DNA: TGTGCCAGCAGCTTGGATGGCTCAGATACGCAGTATTTT. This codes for CASSLDGSDTQYF.

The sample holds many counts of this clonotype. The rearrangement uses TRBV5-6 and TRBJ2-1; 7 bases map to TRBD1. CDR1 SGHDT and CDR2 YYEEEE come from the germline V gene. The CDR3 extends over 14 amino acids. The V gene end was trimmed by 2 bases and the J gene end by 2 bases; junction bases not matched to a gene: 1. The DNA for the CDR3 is TGTGCCAGCAGCTTAGGGACAGCCTACAATGAGCAGTTCTTC. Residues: CASSLGTAYNEQFF.

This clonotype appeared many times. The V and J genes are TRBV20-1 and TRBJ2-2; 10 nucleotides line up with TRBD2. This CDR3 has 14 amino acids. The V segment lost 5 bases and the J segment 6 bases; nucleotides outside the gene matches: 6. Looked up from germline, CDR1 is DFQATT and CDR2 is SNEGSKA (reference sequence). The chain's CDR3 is CSAPAGGQSGELFF. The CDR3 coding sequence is TGCAGTGCTCCAGCGGGGGGGCAATCCGGGGAGCTGTTTTTT.

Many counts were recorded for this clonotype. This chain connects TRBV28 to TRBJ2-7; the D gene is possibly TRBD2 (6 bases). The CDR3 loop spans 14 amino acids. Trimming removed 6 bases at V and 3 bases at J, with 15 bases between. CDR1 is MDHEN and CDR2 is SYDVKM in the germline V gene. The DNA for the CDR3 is TGTGCCAGCAGCTCCGGGACTGGGGTCTACGAGCAGTACTTC. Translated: CASSSGTGVYEQYF.

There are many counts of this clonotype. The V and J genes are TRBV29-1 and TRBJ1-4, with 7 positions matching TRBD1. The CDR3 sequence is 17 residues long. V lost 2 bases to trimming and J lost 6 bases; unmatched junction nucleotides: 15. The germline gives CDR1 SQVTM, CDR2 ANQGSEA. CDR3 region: CSVENLGPQGTDEKLFF. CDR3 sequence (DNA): TGCAGCGTTGAAAACTTGGGGCCTCAAGGGACAGATGAAAAACTGTTTTTT. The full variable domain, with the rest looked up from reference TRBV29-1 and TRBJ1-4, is SAVISQKPSRDICQRGTSLTIQCQVDSQVTMMFWYRQQPGQSLTLIATANQGSEATYESGFVIDKFPISRPNLTFSTLTVSNMSPEDSSIYLCSVENLGPQGTDEKLFFGSGTQLSVL.

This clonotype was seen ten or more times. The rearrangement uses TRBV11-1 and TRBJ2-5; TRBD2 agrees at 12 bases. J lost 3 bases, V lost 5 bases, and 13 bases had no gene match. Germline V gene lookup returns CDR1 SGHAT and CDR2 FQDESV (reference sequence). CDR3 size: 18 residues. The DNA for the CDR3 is TGTGCCAGCAGCGCGCCACTAGCGGGGGGCTTGGGGGAAGAGACCCAGTACTTC. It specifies CASSAPLAGGLGEETQYF.

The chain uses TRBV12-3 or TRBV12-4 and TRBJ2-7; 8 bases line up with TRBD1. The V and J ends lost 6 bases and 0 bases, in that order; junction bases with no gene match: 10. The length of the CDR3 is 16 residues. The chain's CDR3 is CASSPPDRAYSYEQYF. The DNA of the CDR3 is TGTGCCAGCAGCCCCCCGGACAGGGCCTACTCCTACGAGCAGTACTTC.

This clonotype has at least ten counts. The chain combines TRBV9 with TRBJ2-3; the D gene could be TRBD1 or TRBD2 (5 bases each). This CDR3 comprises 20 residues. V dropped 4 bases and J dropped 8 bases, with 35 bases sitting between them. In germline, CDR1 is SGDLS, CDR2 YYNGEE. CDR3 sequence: CASSPSPVVAGTHRMPTQYF. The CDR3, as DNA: TGTGCCAGCAGCCCTAGTCCGGTAGTGGCCGGGACCCATAGGATGCCTACGCAGTATTTT.